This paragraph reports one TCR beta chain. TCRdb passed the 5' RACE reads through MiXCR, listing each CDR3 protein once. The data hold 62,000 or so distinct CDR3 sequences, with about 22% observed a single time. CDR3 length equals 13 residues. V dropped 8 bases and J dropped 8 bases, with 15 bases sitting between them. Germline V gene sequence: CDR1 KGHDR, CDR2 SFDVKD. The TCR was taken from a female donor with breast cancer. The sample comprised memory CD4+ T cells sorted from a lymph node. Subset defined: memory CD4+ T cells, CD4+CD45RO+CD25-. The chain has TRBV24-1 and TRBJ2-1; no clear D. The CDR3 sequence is CATNALLIDEQFF. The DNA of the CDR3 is TGTGCCACCAACGCCCTCTTAATCGATGAGCAGTTCTTC.